The 26 T cell receptor beta chains in this list originate from one sample, sequenced in a study of T cells in tumors after PD-1 blockade. TCRdb's copy holds only in-frame clones and misses some; the assay was immunoSEQ multiplex PCR. In the table there are some 18,000 clones, 81% of which are singletons. This specimen was PBMCs, taken after anti-PD-1 therapy. All receptors derive from a human donor with advanced basal cell or squamous cell carcinoma (not recorded which).

This rearrangement joins TRBV12-3 or TRBV12-4 to TRBJ2-3, with D tentatively TRBD1 (5 bases). The CDR3 extends over 12 amino acids. V lost 3 bases and J lost 7, with 8 bases in between. Here the CDR3 DNA reads TGTGCCAGCAGTTTCAGGGATAATACGCAGTATTTT. This sequence encodes CASSFRDNTQYF.

V gene TRBV25-1 combines with J gene TRBJ2-7, with TRBD1 as a possible D gene (6 bases). The germline CDR1 and CDR2 sequences are MGHDK and SYGVNS. The V end was cut by 2 bases, the J end by 3 bases, with 11 bases between. The CDR3 is 14 amino acids. The CDR3, as DNA: TGTGCCAGCAGTGAAAACAGGGATGACTACGAGCAGTACTTC. Its protein is CASSENRDDYEQYF.

This sequence joins TRBV28 and TRBJ1-1; D not certain. V was cut by 6 bases and J by 1 base, with 15 bases left in between. CDR1 MDHEN and CDR2 SYDVKM come from the germline V gene. The CDR3 runs 15 residues. CDR3 coding DNA: TGTGCCAGCAGACCCACTGGAAACTCGAACACTGAAGCTTTCTTT. It translates to CASRPTGNSNTEAFF.

The J gene is TRBJ1-1, the V gene TRBV15; a weak D match, TRBD1 (6 bases). Germline CDR1 reads LNHNV; CDR2 reads YYDKDF (reference sequence). This CDR3 spans 15 amino acids. The germline V and J ends were trimmed by 1 base and 0 bases, with 9 bases remaining between them. Here the CDR3 DNA reads TGTGCCACCAGCAGAGTCGGGGGGCTGAACACTGAAGCTTTCTTT. It codes for CATSRVGGLNTEAFF. The whole variable domain, filled in from reference TRBV15 and TRBJ1-1, reads DAMVIQNPRYQVTQFGKPVTLSCSQTLNHNVMYWYQQKSSQAPKLLFHYYDKDFNNEADTPDNFQSRRPNTSFCFLDIRSPGLGDTAMYLCATSRVGGLNTEAFFGQGTRLTVV.

This chain links TRBV6-5 with TRBJ2-1, with D perhaps matching TRBD1 (5 bases). Trimming cost V 11 bases and J 7 bases, with 15 bases left between them. In germline, CDR1 is MNHEY, CDR2 SVGAGI. The length of the CDR3 is 12 residues. The CDR3 DNA sequence: TGTGCCGTACGCGTGGGGCCGAATGAGCAGTTCTTC. Its translation is CAVRVGPNEQFF.

The rearrangement links TRBV9 to TRBJ1-5; possibly TRBD1 for D (6 bases). Germline V gene sequence: CDR1 SGDLS, CDR2 YYNGEE. V lost 0 bases and J 4 bases, leaving 11 bases between the germline ends. The CDR3 has 15 residues. In DNA form, the CDR3 reads TGTGCCAGCAGCGTAGGGGGGCAGAAGAATCAGCCCCAGCATTTT. Residues: CASSVGGQKNQPQHF.

The V and J genes are TRBV29-1 and TRBJ2-1; 7 positions match TRBD2. Germline-derived CDR1 and CDR2 are SQVTM and ANQGSEA. After removal of 5 bases from V and 2 bases from J, the junction contained 3 bases not matched to a gene. CDR3 length: 13 amino acids. This CDR3 is CSVSGITYNEQFF. The CDR3, as DNA: TGCAGCGTTAGCGGGATCACCTACAATGAGCAGTTCTTC.

The genes are TRBV27 and TRBJ2-2; D not certain. Germline V lookup: CDR1 MNHEY, CDR2 SMNVEV (reference sequence). The CDR3 is made up of 14 amino acids. The V end was cut by 3 bases, the J end by 2 bases, with 7 bases between. The CDR3 here is CASSLEVNTGELFF. The CDR3 DNA sequence: TGTGCCAGCAGTTTGGAAGTAAACACCGGGGAGCTGTTTTTT.

The V call is TRBV4-1, the J call TRBJ1-1; unclear D gene. With 1 base removed from V and 5 bases from J, the gap between germline ends came to 17 bases. CDR3 size: 16 residues. Per germline, CDR1 MGHRA and CDR2 YSYEKL. CDR3: CASSQGAPRGRTEAFF. For the CDR3, the DNA is TGCGCCAGCAGCCAAGGGGCGCCGCGAGGGCGAACTGAAGCTTTCTTT.

The rearrangement joins TRBV14 to TRBJ1-1; D perhaps matches TRBD1 (6 bases). V lost 4 bases and J lost 10, with 22 bases in between. This CDR3 spans 15 amino acids. Germline V gives CDR1 SGHDN, CDR2 FVKESK. The CDR3 region has the DNA TGTGCCAGCAGCCCCCTTGGGTTGGGGGCATTTCGAGCTTTCTTT. Protein sequence: CASSPLGLGAFRAFF.

This clone is judged medium-sized. The chain joins TRBV7-8 to TRBJ1-3; unclear D gene. Germline V CDR1 and CDR2: SGHVS, FQNEAQ. V was shortened by 1 base and J by 0 bases, with 10 bases between the two germline ends. There are 16 residues in the CDR3. CDR3 nucleotides: TGTGCCAGCAGCTTAGGAGGGCCAGACTCTGGAAACACCATATATTTT. Residues: CASSLGGPDSGNTIYF.

The chain uses TRBV3-1 (or the pseudogene TRBV3-2) and TRBJ2-5; TRBD2 matches 12 bases. Germline CDR1 and CDR2: LGHDT and YNNKEL (reference sequence). V shed 2 bases and J 5 bases; nucleotides not matched to a gene: 3. The CDR3 covers 15 residues. The CDR3 DNA reads TGTGCCAGCAGCCAACTAGCGGGGGGGGGTGAGACCCAGTACTTC. Translated: CASSQLAGGGETQYF.

The V and J genes are TRBV27 and TRBJ1-5; 7 positions match TRBD1. Looked up from germline, CDR1 is MNHEY and CDR2 is SMNVEV (reference sequence). V lost 2 bases and J lost 2; bases outside the gene matches: 6. This CDR3 has 16 residues. CDR3 DNA: TGTGCCAGCAGTTTAGCGGGACAGCGAGGCAATCAGCCCCAGCATTTT. As protein: CASSLAGQRGNQPQHF.

The CDR3 protein is CASSSTLREQYF. The CDR3 DNA sequence: TGTGCCAGCAGCTCGACATTGCGGGAGCAGTACTTC. The rearrangement links TRBV7-8 to TRBJ2-7; D uncertain. The ends were cut back, 4 bases at V and 7 bases at J, with 11 bases in the middle. The germline CDR1 and CDR2 sequences are SGHVS and FQNEAQ. This CDR3 contains 12 residues.

This clone was seen just once. The chain employs TRBV19 and TRBJ1-2, with 9 bases matching TRBD1. This CDR3 contains 14 residues. V was pared by 6 bases and J by 4 bases, with 6 bases of the junction left unmatched. Per the germline V gene, CDR1 is LNHDA and CDR2 is SQIVND (reference sequence). The CDR3 sequence: CASRVGQGTYGYTF. The DNA for the CDR3 is TGTGCCAGTAGAGTTGGACAGGGGACCTATGGCTACACCTTC.

The genes are TRBV3-1 (or the pseudogene TRBV3-2) and TRBJ2-5; 7 bases fit TRBD2. Germline values: CDR1 LGHDT, CDR2 YNNKEL (reference sequence). CDR3 size: 17 residues. V shed 4 bases, J shed 2 bases, and the junction held 13 bases outside the gene matches. CDR3 sequence: CASSPRFGGRGQETQYF. The CDR3 nucleotides read TGTGCCAGCAGCCCAAGGTTCGGGGGGAGGGGTCAAGAGACCCAGTACTTC.

This clone was detected only once. The chain employs TRBV2 and TRBJ2-5; 11 positions agree with TRBD1. V dropped 6 bases and J dropped 2; count of bases not matched to a gene: 2. This CDR3 has 14 residues. The germline gives CDR1 SNHLY, CDR2 FYNNEI. The CDR3 spells CASSRDRGQETQYF. The CDR3 DNA is TGTGCCAGCAGCCGGGACAGGGGGCAAGAGACCCAGTACTTC.

The CDR3 DNA reads TGTGCCAGCAGCTCAAACGGAGAGCAGGGCTACACCTTC. This encodes CASSSNGEQGYTF. This chain uses TRBV5-4 with TRBJ1-2, with D unresolved. Germline CDR1 SGHNT, CDR2 YYREEE (reference sequence). The CDR3 is made up of 13 amino acids. V was clipped by 3 bases and J by 8 bases, with 14 bases between them.

In its sample, this clone was seen a few times. CDR3 DNA sequence: TGTGCCAGCAGCTTAGCGCTGCAAGGTTACTATGGCTACACCTTC. It yields the protein CASSLALQGYYGYTF. This chain links TRBV7-9 with TRBJ1-2; unclear D gene. CDR3 size: 15 residues. Trimming stripped 0 bases from V and 3 bases from J, with 11 bases between. Per the germline V gene, CDR1 is SEHNR and CDR2 is FQNEAQ (reference sequence).

V and J are TRBV7-3 and TRBJ1-5, with D hard to call. This CDR3 has 13 residues. Trimming left V 5 bases short and J 3 bases short, with 8 bases between. Germline assignment: CDR1 SGHTA and CDR2 FQGTGA. Here the CDR3 DNA reads TGTGCCAGCAGCCCCACGCCCAATCAGCCCCAGCATTTT. Its protein is CASSPTPNQPQHF.

The V call is TRBV2, the J call TRBJ1-6; maybe TRBD1 (5 bases). The length of the CDR3 is 14 residues. The V gene's germline CDR1 is SNHLY and CDR2 FYNNEI. The V gene lost 6 bases and the J gene lost 6 bases, with 12 bases spanning the gap. CDR3 sequence reads: CASRGRDRNSPLHF. In DNA form, the CDR3 reads TGTGCCAGCAGGGGACGGGACCGTAATTCACCCCTCCACTTT.

This clone qualifies as medium-sized (0.01 to 0.1%). The chain joins TRBV2 to TRBJ2-7; maybe TRBD2 (6 bases). Looked up from germline, CDR1 is SNHLY and CDR2 is FYNNEI. The CDR3 extends over 13 amino acids. Trimming pared 8 bases from V and 5 bases from J, leaving 16 bases between. CDR3 protein: CASRPWRDDEQYF. CDR3 DNA: TGTGCCAGCCGCCCGTGGAGGGATGACGAGCAGTACTTC.

The J gene is TRBJ1-1, the V gene TRBV7-6; tentatively, D is TRBD1 (5 bases). This CDR3 is 14 amino acids long. V lost 2 bases to trimming and J lost 3 bases, with 10 bases between them. CDR1 and CDR2 (germline): SGHVS, FNYEAQ. CDR3 sequence reads: CASSLKDRDTEAFF. CDR3 DNA: TGTGCCAGCAGCTTAAAAGACAGAGACACTGAAGCTTTCTTT. Using reference TRBV7-6 and TRBJ1-1 for the parts outside the CDR3, the full variable domain is GAGVSQSPRYKVTKRGQDVALRCDPISGHVSLYWYRQALGQGPEFLTYFNYEAQQDKSGLPNDRFSAERPEGSISTLTIQRTEQRDSAMYRCASSLKDRDTEAFFGQGTRLTVV.

This clone came up a few times. This rearrangement joins TRBV6-5 to TRBJ1-2; no definite D call. In germline, CDR1 is MNHEY, CDR2 SVGAGI. V was cut by 6 bases and J by 4 bases, with 12 bases left in between. The CDR3 has 13 residues. CDR3 sequence reads: CASSGTMGYGYTF. CDR3 in DNA: TGTGCCAGCAGCGGAACTATGGGCTATGGCTACACCTTC.

The V gene is TRBV4-2, the J gene TRBJ2-3; tentatively, D is TRBD1 (5 bases). Germline CDR1 reads LGHNA; CDR2 reads YNFKEQ. The CDR3 contains 16 residues. Between the trimmed V and J ends, which lost 4 bases and 1 base, there was a span of 15 bases. As DNA, the CDR3 is TGTGCCAGCAGCCCAGGGTCCCTAGATGGCACAGATACGCAGTATTTT. It encodes CASSPGSLDGTDTQYF.

This clone was counted a single time. At one boundary the junction diverges from the germline segment, which might be a read error. V gene TRBV5-8 combines with J gene TRBJ2-1; 10 bases map to TRBD2. The CDR3 sequence is 16 residues long. CDR1 SGHTS and CDR2 YDEGEE come from the germline V gene. CDR3 sequence reads: CASSSLLSGRYIEQLF. In DNA, the CDR3 is TGTGCCAGCAGCTCTTTACTTAGCGGGAGGTATATTGAGCAGCTCTTC.